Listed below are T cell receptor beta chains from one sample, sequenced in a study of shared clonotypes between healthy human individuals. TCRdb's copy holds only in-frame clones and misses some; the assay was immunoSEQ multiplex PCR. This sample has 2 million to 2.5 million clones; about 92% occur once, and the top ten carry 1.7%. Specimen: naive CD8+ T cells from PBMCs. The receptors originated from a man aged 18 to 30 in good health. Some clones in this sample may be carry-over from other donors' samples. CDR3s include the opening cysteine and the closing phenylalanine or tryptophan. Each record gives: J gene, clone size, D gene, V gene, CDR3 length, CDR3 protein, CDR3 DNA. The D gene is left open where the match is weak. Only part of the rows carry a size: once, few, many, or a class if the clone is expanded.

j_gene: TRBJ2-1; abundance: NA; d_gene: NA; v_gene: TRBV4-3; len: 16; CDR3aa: CASSQDQRFFYNEQFF; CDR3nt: TGCGCCAGCAGCCAAGACCAGCGCTTCTTTTACAATGAGCAGTTCTTC
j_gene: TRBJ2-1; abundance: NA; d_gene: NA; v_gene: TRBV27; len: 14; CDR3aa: CASSFRSLGFFQFF; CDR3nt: TGTGCCAGCAGTTTCCGGTCCCTAGGTTTCTTCCAGTTCTTC
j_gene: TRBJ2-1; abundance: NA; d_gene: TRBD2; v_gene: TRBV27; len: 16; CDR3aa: CASSLLAGGTYNEQFF; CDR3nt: TGTGCCAGCAGTCTTCTAGCGGGAGGGACCTACAATGAGCAGTTCTTC
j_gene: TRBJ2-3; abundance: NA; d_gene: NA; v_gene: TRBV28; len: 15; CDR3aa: CASSYPSDSADTQYF; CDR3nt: TGTGCCAGCAGTTACCCTTCCGACAGTGCAGATACGCAGTATTTT
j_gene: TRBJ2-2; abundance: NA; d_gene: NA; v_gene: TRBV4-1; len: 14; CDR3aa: CASSQDVRSGELFF; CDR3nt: TGCGCCAGCAGCCAAGATGTAAGGTCCGGGGAGCTGTTTTTT
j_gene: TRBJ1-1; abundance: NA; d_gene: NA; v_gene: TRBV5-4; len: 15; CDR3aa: CASSWWGGLDTEAFF; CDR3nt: TGTGCCAGCAGCTGGTGGGGGGGCTTGGACACTGAAGCTTTCTTT
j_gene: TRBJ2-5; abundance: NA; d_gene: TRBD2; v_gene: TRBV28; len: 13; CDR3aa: CASRLAGEETQYF; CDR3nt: TGTGCCAGCAGGCTAGCGGGAGAAGAGACCCAGTACTTC
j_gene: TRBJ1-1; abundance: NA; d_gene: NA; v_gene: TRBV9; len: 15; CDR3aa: CASSPGADLNTEAFF; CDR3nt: TGTGCCAGCAGCCCCGGCGCGGACTTGAACACTGAAGCTTTCTTT
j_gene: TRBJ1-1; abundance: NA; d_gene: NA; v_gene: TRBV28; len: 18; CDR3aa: CASSLSLLEIGRNTEAFF; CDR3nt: TGTGCCAGCAGTTTATCTTTGCTTGAGATAGGTCGCAACACTGAAGCTTTCTTT
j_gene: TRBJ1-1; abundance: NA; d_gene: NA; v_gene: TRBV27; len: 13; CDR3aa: CASSDSLNTEAFF; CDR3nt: TGTGCCAGCAGTGACAGCCTAAACACTGAAGCTTTCTTT
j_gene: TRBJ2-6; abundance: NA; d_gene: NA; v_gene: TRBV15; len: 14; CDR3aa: CATLPGSGANVLTF; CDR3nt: TGTGCCACCCTGCCAGGCTCTGGGGCCAACGTCCTGACTTTC
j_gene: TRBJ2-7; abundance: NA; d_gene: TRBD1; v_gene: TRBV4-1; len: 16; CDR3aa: CASSPPHRGSAYEQYF; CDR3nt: TGCGCCAGCAGCCCCCCCCACAGGGGGAGTGCCTACGAGCAGTACTTC
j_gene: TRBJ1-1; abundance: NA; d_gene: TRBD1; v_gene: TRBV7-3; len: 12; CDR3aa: CASSSDQGVAFF; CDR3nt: TGTGCCAGCAGCTCCGATCAGGGGGTAGCTTTCTTT
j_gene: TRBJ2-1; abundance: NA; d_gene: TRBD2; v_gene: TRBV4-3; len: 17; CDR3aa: CASSQRSSGRGYNEQFF; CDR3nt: TGCGCCAGCAGCCAAAGGAGTAGCGGGAGGGGTTACAATGAGCAGTTCTTC
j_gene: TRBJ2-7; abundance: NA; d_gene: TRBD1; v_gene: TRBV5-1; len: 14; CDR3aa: CASSPRTGDEEQYF; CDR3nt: TGCGCCAGCAGCCCAAGGACAGGGGACGAGGAGCAGTACTTC
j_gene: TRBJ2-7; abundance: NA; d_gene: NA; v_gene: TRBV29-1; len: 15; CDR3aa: CSVVLVGKPYHEQYF; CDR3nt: TGCAGCGTTGTCCTGGTGGGAAAACCATACCACGAGCAGTACTTC
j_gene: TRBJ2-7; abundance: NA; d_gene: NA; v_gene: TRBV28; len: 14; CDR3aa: CASSLPLRSYEQYF; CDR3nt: TGTGCCAGCAGTTTGCCCCTTAGATCCTACGAGCAGTACTTC
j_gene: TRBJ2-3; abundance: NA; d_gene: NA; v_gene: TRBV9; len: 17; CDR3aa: CASSVVDYGYDTDTQYF; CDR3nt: TGTGCCAGCAGCGTAGTGGACTACGGTTACGACACAGATACGCAGTATTTT
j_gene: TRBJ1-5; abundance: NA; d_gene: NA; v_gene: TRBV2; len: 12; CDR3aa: CASRTRDQPQHF; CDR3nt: TGTGCCAGCAGGACGAGGGATCAGCCCCAGCATTTT
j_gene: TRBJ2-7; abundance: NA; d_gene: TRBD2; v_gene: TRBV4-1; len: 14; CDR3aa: CASSQGSGGSEQYF; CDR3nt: TGCGCCAGCAGCCAGGGGTCGGGGGGGTCCGAGCAGTACTTC
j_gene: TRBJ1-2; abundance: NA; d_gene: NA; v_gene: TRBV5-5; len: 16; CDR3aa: CASSLESGRMFDGYTF; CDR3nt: TGTGCCAGCAGCTTGGAGAGTGGGCGCATGTTTGATGGCTACACCTTC
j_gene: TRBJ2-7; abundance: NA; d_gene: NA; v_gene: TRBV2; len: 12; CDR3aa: CAFTDGSYEQYF; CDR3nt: TGTGCCTTTACTGACGGGTCCTACGAGCAGTACTTC
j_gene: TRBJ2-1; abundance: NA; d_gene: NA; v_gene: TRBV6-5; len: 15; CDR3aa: CATGIGRRTYNEQFF; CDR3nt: TGTGCCACCGGGATCGGGCGCCGGACCTACAATGAGCAGTTCTTC
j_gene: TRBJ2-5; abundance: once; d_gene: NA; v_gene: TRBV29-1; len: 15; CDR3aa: CSVSEGGIGGETQYF; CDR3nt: TGCAGCGTTTCTGAGGGGGGAATCGGCGGGGAGACCCAGTACTTC
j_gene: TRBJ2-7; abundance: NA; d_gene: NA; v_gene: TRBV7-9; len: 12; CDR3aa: CASSLDRAEQYF; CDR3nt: TGTGCCAGCAGCTTAGACCGAGCCGAGCAGTACTTC
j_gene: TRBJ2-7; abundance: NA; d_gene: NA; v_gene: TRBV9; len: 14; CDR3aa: CASSPRDNSYEQYF; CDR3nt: TGTGCCAGCAGCCCCCGGGACAACTCCTACGAGCAGTACTTC
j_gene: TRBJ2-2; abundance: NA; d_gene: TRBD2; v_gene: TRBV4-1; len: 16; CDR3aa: CASSQDERELTGELFF; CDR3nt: TGCGCCAGCAGCCAAGATGAGCGGGAACTGACCGGGGAGCTGTTTTTT
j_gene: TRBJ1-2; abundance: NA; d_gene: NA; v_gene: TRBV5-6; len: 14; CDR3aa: CASSRSDRRYGYTF; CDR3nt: TGTGCCAGCAGCCGTTCGGACAGACGCTATGGCTACACCTTC
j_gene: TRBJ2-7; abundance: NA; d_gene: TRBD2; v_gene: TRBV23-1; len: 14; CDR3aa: CASSPTGGNNEQYF; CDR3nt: TGCGCCAGCAGTCCGACGGGGGGTAACAACGAGCAGTACTTC
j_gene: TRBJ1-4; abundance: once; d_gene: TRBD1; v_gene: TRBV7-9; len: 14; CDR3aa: CASSTGENNEKLFF; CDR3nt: TGTGCCAGCAGCACAGGGGAGAATAATGAAAAACTGTTTTTT
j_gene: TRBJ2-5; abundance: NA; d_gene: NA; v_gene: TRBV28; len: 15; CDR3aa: CASRNRAGTQETQYF; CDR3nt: TGTGCCAGCAGAAACAGGGCGGGAACCCAAGAGACCCAGTACTTC
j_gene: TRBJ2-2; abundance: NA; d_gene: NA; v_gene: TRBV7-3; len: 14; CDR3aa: CASSLRGNTGELFF; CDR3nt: TGTGCCAGCAGCTTGCGCGGGAACACCGGGGAGCTGTTTTTT
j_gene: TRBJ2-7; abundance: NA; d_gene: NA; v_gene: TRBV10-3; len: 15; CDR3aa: CAISYPSRGSYEQYF; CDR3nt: TGTGCCATCAGTTACCCCTCTCGGGGATCCTACGAGCAGTACTTC
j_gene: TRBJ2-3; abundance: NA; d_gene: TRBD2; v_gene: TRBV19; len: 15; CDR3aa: CASSLGLAGGDTQYF; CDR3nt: TGTGCCAGTAGTCTCGGACTAGCGGGAGGAGATACGCAGTATTTT
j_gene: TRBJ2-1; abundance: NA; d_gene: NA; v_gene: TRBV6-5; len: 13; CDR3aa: CASSSHWGGEQFF; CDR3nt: TGTGCCAGCAGTTCCCATTGGGGAGGTGAGCAGTTCTTC
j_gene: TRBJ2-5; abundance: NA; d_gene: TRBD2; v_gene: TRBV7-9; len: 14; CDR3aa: CASSRAGVGETQYF; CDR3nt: TGTGCCAGCAGCCGAGCGGGAGTCGGGGAGACCCAGTACTTC
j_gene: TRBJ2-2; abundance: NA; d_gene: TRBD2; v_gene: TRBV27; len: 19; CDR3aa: CASTSGTSGRSGNTGELFF; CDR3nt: TGTGCCAGCACGTCCGGGACTAGCGGGAGGAGTGGGAACACCGGGGAGCTGTTTTTT
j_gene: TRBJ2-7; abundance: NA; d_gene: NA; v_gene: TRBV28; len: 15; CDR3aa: CASSPTPGAPGEQYF; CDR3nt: TGTGCCAGCAGCCCCACCCCAGGGGCGCCGGGCGAGCAGTACTTC
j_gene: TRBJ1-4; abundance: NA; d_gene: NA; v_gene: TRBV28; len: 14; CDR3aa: CASSLRSRGEKLFF; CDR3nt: TGTGCCAGCAGTTTAAGAAGCCGGGGTGAAAAACTGTTTTTT
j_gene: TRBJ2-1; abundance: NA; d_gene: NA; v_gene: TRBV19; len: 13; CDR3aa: CASRNNGVGRQFF; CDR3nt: TGTGCCAGTCGGAACAATGGGGTGGGAAGGCAGTTCTTC
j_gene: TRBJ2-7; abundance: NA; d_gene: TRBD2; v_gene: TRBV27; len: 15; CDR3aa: CASSLLAGSSYEQYF; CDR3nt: TGTGCCAGCAGTCTGTTAGCGGGAAGCTCCTACGAGCAGTACTTC
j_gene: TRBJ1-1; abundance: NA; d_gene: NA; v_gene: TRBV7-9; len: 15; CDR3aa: CASSLAGGGGTEAFF; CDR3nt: TGTGCCAGCAGCTTAGCGGGCGGCGGGGGCACTGAAGCTTTCTTT
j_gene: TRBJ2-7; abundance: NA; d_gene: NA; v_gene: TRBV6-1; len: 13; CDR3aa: CASMWTRSGEQYF; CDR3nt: TGTGCCAGCATGTGGACACGGTCGGGAGAGCAGTACTTC
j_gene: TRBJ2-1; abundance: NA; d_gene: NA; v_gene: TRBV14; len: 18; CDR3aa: CASSQEVSDRTIYNEQFF; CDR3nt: TGTGCCAGCAGCCAAGAAGTTTCCGACAGGACCATTTACAATGAGCAGTTCTTC
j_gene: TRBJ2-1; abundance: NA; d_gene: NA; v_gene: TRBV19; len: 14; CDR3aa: CASSYTGGLNEQFF; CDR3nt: TGTGCCAGTAGTTATACCGGAGGACTTAATGAGCAGTTCTTC
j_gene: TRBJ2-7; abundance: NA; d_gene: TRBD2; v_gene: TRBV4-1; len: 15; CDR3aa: CASSLIGLASYEQYF; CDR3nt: TGCGCCAGCAGCCTTATAGGACTAGCCTCCTACGAGCAGTACTTC
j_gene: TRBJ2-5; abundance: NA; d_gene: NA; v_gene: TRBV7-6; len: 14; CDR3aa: CASSSLLAGETQYF; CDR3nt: TGTGCCAGCAGCTCCTTGTTGGCCGGGGAGACCCAGTACTTC
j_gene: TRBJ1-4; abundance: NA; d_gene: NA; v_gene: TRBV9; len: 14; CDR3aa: CASSVDTDGEKLFF; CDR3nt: TGTGCCAGCAGCGTAGACACGGACGGTGAAAAACTGTTTTTT
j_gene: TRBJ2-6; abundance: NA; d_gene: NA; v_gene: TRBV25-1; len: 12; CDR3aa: CASTGKANVLTF; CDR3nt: TGTGCCAGCACAGGGAAGGCCAACGTCCTGACTTTC
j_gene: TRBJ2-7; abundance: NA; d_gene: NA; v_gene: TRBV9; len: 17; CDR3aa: CASSLGDGDEVGYEQYF; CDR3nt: TGTGCCAGCAGCCTAGGGGACGGGGACGAGGTGGGCTACGAGCAGTACTTC
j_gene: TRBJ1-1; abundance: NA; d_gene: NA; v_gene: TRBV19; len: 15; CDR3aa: CASSITLSPNTEAFF; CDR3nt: TGTGCCAGTAGTATTACCCTTAGTCCTAACACTGAAGCTTTCTTT
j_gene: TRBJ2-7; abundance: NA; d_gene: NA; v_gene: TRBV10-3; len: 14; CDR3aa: CAISEPGRSYEQYF; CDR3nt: TGTGCCATCAGTGAGCCCGGGAGATCCTACGAGCAGTACTTC
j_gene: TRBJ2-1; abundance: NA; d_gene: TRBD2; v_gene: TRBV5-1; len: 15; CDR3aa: CASSPSGRADNEQFF; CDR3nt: TGCGCCAGCAGCCCTAGCGGGAGGGCGGACAATGAGCAGTTCTTC